These T cell receptor beta chains were read from a single sample in a study of T cells after yellow fever vaccination. Via MiXCR, TCRdb re-called the 5' RACE reads, giving one row per CDR3 protein. Among 360,000 or so distinct CDR3 sequences listed, around 10% were seen once. Material: PBMCs, obtained on the day of the first yellow fever vaccination. These receptors all come from a man younger than 35 who received the YFV17D yellow fever vaccine. Both conserved end residues are part of each CDR3. A D gene is named only where the DNA matches it firmly. Not every row has a clone size; where given, it reads once, few, many or a size class.

TRBD1 | TRBJ1-2 | NA | TRBV7-9 | TGTGCCAGCAGCCCGGGACAGGGGGCTTTATCAGGCTATGGCTACACCTTC | CASSPGQGALSGYGYTF
TRBD1 | TRBJ2-2 | NA | TRBV7-6 | TGTGCCAGCAGCCTGAGGACAGGAAACACCGGGGAGCTGTTTTTT | CASSLRTGNTGELFF
NA | TRBJ1-1 | NA | TRBV11-2 | TGTGCCAGCAGCCCCTCTATTCTGGGGCGGCGGACTGAAGCTTTCTTT | CASSPSILGRRTEAFF
TRBD1 | TRBJ1-2 | NA | TRBV10-3 | TGTGCCATCAGTGGGGACAGGTTCTATGGCTACACCTTC | CAISGDRFYGYTF
TRBD2 | TRBJ2-3 | many | TRBV5-1 | TGCGCCAGCAGCGCACCGACTAGCGGGGGACCCACAGATACGCAGTATTTT | CASSAPTSGGPTDTQYF
NA | TRBJ2-3 | NA | TRBV10-3 | TGTGCCATCAGTGGCCCGTCCAGCACAGATACGCAGTATTTT | CAISGPSSTDTQYF
TRBD1 | TRBJ1-5 | NA | TRBV7-2 | TGTGCCAGCAGCTTAGATGGGACAGGGGGTCAGCCCCAGCATTTT | CASSLDGTGGQPQHF
NA | TRBJ2-3 | NA | TRBV4-1 | TGCGCCAGCAGCCAAGTGGCAGGATTGGATACGCAGTATTTT | CASSQVAGLDTQYF
TRBD1 | TRBJ2-2 | NA | TRBV10-3 | TGTGCCATCAGTGACCCGGGACAGGGGATATCGGGGGAGCTGTTTTTT | CAISDPGQGISGELFF
TRBD1 | TRBJ1-2 | few | TRBV24-1 | TGTGCCACCAGGGGACAGAACTATGGCTACACCTTC | CATRGQNYGYTF
NA | TRBJ1-3 | NA | TRBV2 | TGTGCCAGCGGGTCCGGACACTCTGGAAACACCATATATTTT | CASGSGHSGNTIYF
NA | TRBJ2-5 | few | TRBV9 | TGTGCCAGCAGCGGAGCGGATGCCGAGACCCAGTACTTC | CASSGADAETQYF
NA | TRBJ2-6 | many | TRBV7-6 | TGTGCCAGCAGCTTACTCGGCGTCTCTGGGGCCAACGTCCTGACTTTC | CASSLLGVSGANVLTF
TRBD1 | TRBJ2-3 | few | TRBV30 | TGTGCCTGGGGGACAGGGGTCACAGATACGCAGTATTTT | CAWGTGVTDTQYF
NA | TRBJ2-7 | NA | TRBV4-1 | TGCGCCAGCAGCCAAGATGCCCACGAGCAGTACTTC | CASSQDAHEQYF
TRBD2 | TRBJ2-7 | NA | TRBV29-1 | TGCAGCTATGGGAAGCGGGGCTACGAGCAGTACTTC | CSYGKRGYEQYF
TRBD1 | TRBJ2-1 | NA | TRBV15 | TGTGCCACCAGCAGGGGACAGCTTTACAATGAGCAGTTCTTC | CATSRGQLYNEQFF
NA | TRBJ1-2 | NA | TRBV24-1 | TGTGCCACCGAAGACCAGGGCGGCTATGGCTACACCTTC | CATEDQGGYGYTF
NA | TRBJ2-2 | many | TRBV4-1 | TGCGCCAGCAGCCAAACAGGGTCTAAACTTTCTGGGGAGCTGTTTTTT | CASSQTGSKLSGELFF
NA | TRBJ2-7 | many | TRBV25-1 | TGTGCCAGCAGTGACTTCAGGGACATCTACGAGCAGTACTTC | CASSDFRDIYEQYF
NA | TRBJ2-2 | few | TRBV4-3 | TGCGCCAGCAGCCTCATGGGGGTCGAGCGGAACACCGGGGAGCTGTTTTTT | CASSLMGVERNTGELFF
NA | TRBJ2-3 | many | TRBV28 | TGTGCCAGCTCGATTGGCGCCAGCTCCACAGATACGCAGTATTTT | CASSIGASSTDTQYF
TRBD2 | TRBJ2-5 | few | TRBV20-1 | TGCAGTGCTAGCGGGCTAGCGGGGGGGGAGACCCAGTACTTC | CSASGLAGGETQYF
NA | TRBJ2-2 | few | TRBV15 | TGTGCCACGTCCTCTCGGACCGGGGAGCTGTTTTTT | CATSSRTGELFF
TRBD1 | TRBJ1-1 | few | TRBV27 | TGTGCCAGCAGTTTCAGGACAGGCGAAGCTTTCTTT | CASSFRTGEAFF
TRBD1 | TRBJ2-5 | NA | TRBV7-6 | TGTGCCAGCAGCTTAGGTTCAGGGACAGGGGAGACCCAGTACTTC | CASSLGSGTGETQYF
NA | TRBJ2-3 | few | TRBV6-2/TRBV6-3 | TGTGCCAGCAGTTACTTTAGGGGGGGCACAGATACGCAGTATTTT | CASSYFRGGTDTQYF
NA | TRBJ2-1 | NA | TRBV7-2 | TGTGCCAGCAGCTGGTACGAGACAGGACACAATGAGCAGTTCTTC | CASSWYETGHNEQFF
TRBD2 | TRBJ2-3 | NA | TRBV5-1 | TGCGCCAGCAGATCAGGTCTAGCGGGGGACGTAGATACGCAGTATTTT | CASRSGLAGDVDTQYF
TRBD1 | TRBJ1-2 | few | TRBV5-6 | TGTGCCAGCAGCCCGGGACAGCTTAATGGCTACACCTTC | CASSPGQLNGYTF
NA | TRBJ2-5 | few | TRBV12-3/TRBV12-4 | TGTGCCAGCAGTTTACAGGGTATCCGAGCGACCCAGTACTTC | CASSLQGIRATQYF
NA | TRBJ2-1 | few | TRBV5-4 | TGTGCCAGCAGCTTGGGCGGCGCGGCCTCCTACAATGAGCAGTTCTTC | CASSLGGAASYNEQFF
NA | TRBJ1-1 | few | TRBV12-3/TRBV12-4 | TGTGCCAGCAGTTTAGGGGCACACACGGAGGAAGCTTTCTTT | CASSLGAHTEEAFF
NA | TRBJ2-2 | NA | TRBV19 | TGTGCCAGTAGTCCCCCAGCAAAACGGGGCACCGGGGAGCTGTTTTTT | CASSPPAKRGTGELFF
NA | TRBJ2-2 | NA | TRBV6-5 | TGTGCCAGCAGAAGATCCGGGGAGCTGTTTTTT | CASRRSGELFF
TRBD1 | TRBJ2-7 | few | TRBV27 | TGTGCCAGCAGCCTCGATTACCGGGACAGGGTAATCAACGAGCAGTACTTC | CASSLDYRDRVINEQYF
NA | TRBJ2-1 | many | TRBV5-8 | TGTGCCAGCAGCTTGTTCCGAGGGGCATCCTACAATGAGCAGTTCTTC | CASSLFRGASYNEQFF
TRBD2 | TRBJ2-4 | NA | TRBV4-3 | TGCGCCAGCAGCCAAGGATGGGGGGGTGAAAACATTCAGTACTTC | CASSQGWGGENIQYF
NA | TRBJ1-6 | few | TRBV7-2 | TGTGCCAGCAGCTTAGTAAGGGACGGGGTGCCCCTCCACTTT | CASSLVRDGVPLHF
TRBD1 | TRBJ2-2 | many | TRBV5-6 | TGTGCCAGCAGCGTCGAGGGGGCGGTCACCGGGGAGCTGTTTTTT | CASSVEGAVTGELFF
NA | TRBJ1-6 | NA | TRBV5-1 | TGCGCCAGCAGCTCGACAGAATATTCACCCCTCCACTTT | CASSSTEYSPLHF
NA | TRBJ2-3 | NA | TRBV9 | TGTGCCAGCAGCGCGGCCCGATTGGGAGATACGCAGTATTTT | CASSAARLGDTQYF
TRBD2 | TRBJ2-7 | few | TRBV5-1 | TGCGCCAGCAGCCTCCCCAAGGCGGGGGGGCCTCATGAGCAGTACTTC | CASSLPKAGGPHEQYF
NA | TRBJ1-1 | few | TRBV7-3 | TGTGCCAGCAGCTTAAGTGGGAGGGAATTT | CASSLSGREF
NA | TRBJ2-5 | NA | TRBV5-1 | TGCGCCAGCAGCTTGTTCCTAGCTGGGGAGACCCAGTACTTC | CASSLFLAGETQYF
NA | TRBJ1-6 | few | TRBV5-1 | TGCGCCAGCAGCTTGACCAGGGGAGAGGCTTCACCCCTCCACTTT | CASSLTRGEASPLHF
NA | TRBJ2-3 | few | TRBV10-3 | TGTGCCATCAGTGAGTCGTCAGCTACCACAGATACGCAGTATTTT | CAISESSATTDTQYF
NA | TRBJ2-7 | NA | TRBV10-3 | TGTGCCATCAGTGAGTCGAAGGGACTCTCCTACGAGCAGTACTTC | CAISESKGLSYEQYF
NA | TRBJ1-5 | NA | TRBV7-9 | TGTGCCAGCAGCTTTCTGAATCAGCCCCAGCATTTT | CASSFLNQPQHF
NA | TRBJ1-2 | few | TRBV3-1 | TGTGCCAGCAGCGTACAACCGGGATCAAACTATGGCTACACCTTC | CASSVQPGSNYGYTF
TRBD2 | TRBJ2-2 | few | TRBV4-1 | TGCGCCAGCAGCCAACCCACCAGGGGTGCTCTAGCGGGGGGGACCGGGGAGCTGTTTTTT | CASSQPTRGALAGGTGELFF
NA | TRBJ1-2 | few | TRBV29-1 | TGCAGCGTTGAATGGGCAGATTATGGCTACACCTTC | CSVEWADYGYTF